This T cell receptor (beta chain) was recorded in a study of CD8 T cells in Susac syndrome. Reverse transcription of roughly 0.5 to 1 ug RNA used random hexamers. A single record per CDR3 protein comes from TCRdb applying MiXCR to the immunoSEQ multiplex PCR reads. Of approximately 110,000 distinct CDR3 sequences listed, around 94% are singletons. Trimming took 1 base from V and 0 from J, leaving 19 bases between them. CDR1 is SQVTM, CDR2 ANQGSEA, per germline. This CDR3 is 18 amino acids long. Sample: CD4+ T cells from PBMCs. The origin of this receptor is a human donor in good health. The chain carries TRBV29-1 and TRBJ1-5, with D tentatively TRBD1 (5 bases). The CDR3 nucleotides are TGCAGCGTTGAAGGCGGGACCAACCTTAGTCATAGCAATCAGCCCCAGCATTTT. Its translation is CSVEGGTNLSHSNQPQHF.